The present T cell receptor (beta chain) was sequenced within a study of Ad26.COV2.S vaccination and SARS-CoV-2 variants. Study outcomes and limitations: Breadth of non-spike TCRs did not differ between vaccinees and placebo recipients.

Comments on this clone: Its cognate antigen is unknown.

This CDR3 spans 13 amino acids. Germline assignment: CDR1 SNHLY and CDR2 FYNNEI. Trimming removed 0 bases from V and 8 bases from J, with 11 bases in between. The table came from immunoSEQ multiplex PCR; TCRdb's copy has only in-frame clones and leaves some out. Here the sample spans 300,000 to 400,000 clones, approximately 84% being singletons. Treatment in this sample: 15 to 20 received Ad26.COV2.S at low or high dose, single or two shots; 5 received placebo; per-sample allocation not given. Day 63 after the first injection of vaccine or placebo was the sampling time. An Ad26 vector carrying the Wuhan-strain SARS-CoV-2 spike served as the vaccine.

This rearrangement joins TRBV2 to TRBJ2-7, with D uncertain. This clonotype originated in a person between 18 and 65 years old who received the Ad26.COV2.S COVID-19 vaccine or a placebo. The specimen was peripheral blood, collected in a trial of Ad26.COV2.S vaccine versus placebo. CDR3 nucleotide sequence: TGTGCCAGCAGTGAAGCCTTAGGCCTTCAGCAGTACTTC. Translating it yields CASSEALGLQQYF.